This T cell receptor (beta chain) is drawn from a study of CD8 T cells in ankylosing spondylitis. Study-wide results and caveats: Reportedly, matched ankylosing spondylitis synovial fluid was significantly enriched for disease-linked clones. A TCR beta motif made of about 8 highly homologous variants seemed typical of ankylosing spondylitis blood.

The CDR3 has 16 residues. Germline V gene data show CDR1 as SGHVS and CDR2 as FQNEAQ. V shed 1 base, J shed 5 bases, and the junction held 4 bases outside the gene matches. TCRdb passed the 5' RACE reads through MiXCR, listing each CDR3 protein once. The sample shows around 91,000 distinct CDR3 sequences, approximately 8.9% of them seen only once. Concerning this clonotype: The antigen is undetermined.

This TCR was sampled from a male donor with ankylosing spondylitis. Sequenced sample: blood, either unsorted or a sorted T cell fraction (not recorded which). The rearrangement links TRBV7-8 to TRBJ2-1; 11 positions agree with TRBD2. The CDR3, as DNA: TGTGCCAGCAGCTTAGTAGCGGGAGGGAGAAACAATGAGCAGTTCTTC. Residues: CASSLVAGGRNNEQFF.